Listed here are 31 T cell receptor beta chains from one sample, sequenced in a study of blood T cells in healthy people across ages. Primers used in a second PCR of roughly 6 to 11 cycles were a sample-barcoded 5' primer and a J-beta primer mix. TCRdb ran MiXCR on the 5' RACE reads and lists one entry per CDR3 protein. The data hold about 2 million distinct CDR3 sequences, with 49% observed a single time. Sequenced sample: blood. The receptor set was obtained from a woman in her thirties or forties in good health.

This rearrangement joins TRBV29-1 to TRBJ1-2; 7 bases map to TRBD1. J gave up 10 bases and V 3 bases, and 8 bases lay outside the gene matches. The germline CDR1 and CDR2 sequences are SQVTM and ANQGSEA. The CDR3 is 12 residues long. Here the CDR3 reads CSVEERGGAYTF. CDR3 DNA sequence: TGCAGCGTTGAGGAACGAGGGGGCGCCTACACCTTC.

V is TRBV5-1 and J is TRBJ2-5, with TRBD2 matching over 8 bases. The V and J ends lost 1 base and 5 bases, in that order; junction bases with no gene match: 10. Germline V gene lookup returns CDR1 SGHRS and CDR2 YFSETQ. The CDR3 length is 16 residues. This chain's CDR3 is CASSLSGSGVGETQYF. The CDR3 bases are TGCGCCAGCAGCTTGAGCGGTAGCGGGGTTGGGGAGACCCAGTACTTC.

The J gene is TRBJ1-2, the V gene TRBV20-1; D is possibly TRBD1 (6 bases). V was clipped by 6 bases and J by 2 bases, with 16 bases between them. The CDR3 sequence is 14 residues long. Germline CDR1 DFQATT, CDR2 SNEGSKA (reference sequence). The CDR3 nucleotides are TGCAGTGCCGCTTCCGACAGGAGCAACTATGGCTACACCTTC. Encoded protein: CSAASDRSNYGYTF.

This chain uses TRBV7-2 with TRBJ1-4, with 7 positions matching TRBD1. The germline V gene encodes CDR1 SGHTA and CDR2 FQGNSA. Germline trimming cut 5 bases from V and 3 bases from J; bases unmatched to any gene: 6. The length of the CDR3 is 15 residues. CDR3 residues: CASSPQGRANEKLFF. The CDR3 DNA reads as TGTGCCAGCAGCCCACAGGGGAGAGCTAATGAAAAACTGTTTTTT.

This clonotype was observed a few times. In DNA, the CDR3 is TGCAGTGCTAGAGATACGGCAGCAAGATACAATGAGCAGTTCTTC. Protein: CSARDTAARYNEQFF. The chain recombines TRBV20-1 with TRBJ2-1; D gene ambiguous. The V end lost 0 bases, the J end lost 4 bases, and 13 bases lay between the germline ends. CDR3 length: 15 amino acids. Germline V gene data show CDR1 as DFQATT and CDR2 as SNEGSKA (reference sequence).

This clonotype was seen a few times. CDR3 loop: CASSYPFAADTQYF. In DNA, the CDR3 is TGTGCCAGCAGTTACCCCTTCGCGGCAGATACGCAGTATTTT. The chain is built from TRBV6-2 or TRBV6-3 and TRBJ2-3; no reliable D call. This CDR3 spans 14 amino acids. Germline loops: CDR1 MNHEY, CDR2 SVGEGT. Trimming cost V 2 bases and J 4 bases, with 10 bases left between them.

This clonotype was seen only a few times. The chain employs TRBV7-6 and TRBJ2-1; TRBD1 might be the D (5 bases). Trimming left V 5 bases short and J 1 base short, with 12 bases between. This CDR3 comprises 15 residues. Germline V CDR1 and CDR2: SGHVS, FNYEAQ. In DNA, the CDR3 is TGTGCCAGCAGCGGGTCCAGGGCTTCCTACAATGAGCAGTTCTTC. It yields the protein CASSGSRASYNEQFF.

The chain couples TRBV6-5 to TRBJ1-2, with D maybe TRBD1 (5 bases). The CDR3 length is 15 residues. Trimming took off 4 bases at V and 0 bases at J, with 12 bases between the two ends. Germline lookup yields CDR1 MNHEY and CDR2 SVGAGI. The CDR3: CASSSPGRTNYGYTF. The CDR3 region has the DNA TGTGCCAGCAGTTCCCCGGGACGGACTAACTATGGCTACACCTTC.

The rearrangement joins TRBV2 to TRBJ2-3, with a tentative D call TRBD2 (5 bases). Trimming removed 6 bases from V and 6 bases from J, with 16 bases in between. CDR1 and CDR2 (germline): SNHLY, FYNNEI. The CDR3 totals 14 residues. Here the CDR3 reads CASRRDLGSDTQYF. In DNA, the CDR3 is TGTGCCAGCAGACGGGATCTGGGCTCCGATACGCAGTATTTT.

The chain employs TRBV29-1 and TRBJ1-1; TRBD1 matches at 11 bases. Germline values: CDR1 SQVTM, CDR2 ANQGSEA. The CDR3 consists of 16 residues. The J segment lost 3 bases and the V segment lost 7 bases, leaving 13 bases of the junction unmatched. The CDR3 spells CSASNGQGAADTEAFF. The DNA for the CDR3 is TGCAGCGCCAGCAATGGACAGGGGGCAGCTGACACTGAAGCTTTCTTT.

CDR3 loop: CAISEFPFSGGGTDTQYF. The CDR3, as DNA: TGTGCCATCAGTGAGTTTCCTTTTTCGGGTGGTGGCACAGATACGCAGTATTTT. The rearrangement joins TRBV10-3 to TRBJ2-3; no definite D call. Germline V lookup: CDR1 ENHRY, CDR2 SYGVKD. V was cut by 1 base and J by 1 base, with 18 bases left in between. The CDR3 runs 18 residues.

This clonotype has more than one count but fewer than ten. The CDR3 coding sequence is TGCAGTGCTAGAAAGGGACTAGCGGGGAGCTCCTACAATGAGCAGTTCTTC. Protein product: CSARKGLAGSSYNEQFF. The chain uses TRBV20-1 and TRBJ2-1, with TRBD2 matching 13 bases. The CDR3 length is 17 residues. V was clipped by 2 bases and J by 0 bases; unmatched bases: 4. Germline V gene sequence: CDR1 DFQATT, CDR2 SNEGSKA (reference sequence).

This clonotype is a singleton in its sample. The chain employs TRBV29-1 and TRBJ2-5; no clear D gene. This CDR3 contains 13 residues. V was pared by 3 bases and J by 4 bases, with 12 bases between. Germline CDR1 and CDR2: SQVTM and ANQGSEA. Here the CDR3 reads CSVESEYRETQYF. DNA of the CDR3: TGCAGCGTTGAGTCGGAATACCGAGAGACCCAGTACTTC.

This clonotype was seen only a few times. The J gene is TRBJ2-5, the V gene TRBV6-2 or TRBV6-3, with D maybe TRBD1 (6 bases). The CDR3 spans 13 residues. CDR1 is MNHEY and CDR2 is SVGEGT in the germline V gene. Deletions cut 8 bases from V and 1 base from J, with 11 bases between. CDR3 in DNA: TGTGCCAGCCGGGGACACCGCCAAGAGACCCAGTACTTC. Its translation: CASRGHRQETQYF.

As to this clonotype: With a much larger clone just one base away, this may be a read error. V and J are TRBV29-1 and TRBJ2-5; D is possibly TRBD2 (5 bases). Per germline, CDR1 SQVTM and CDR2 ANQGSEA. Trimming removed 4 bases from V and 4 bases from J, with 16 bases in between. The CDR3 is made up of 14 amino acids. The CDR3 bases are TGCAGCGTTGGAGATTTGATAGGAGGAGAGACCCAGTACTTC. As protein: CSVGDLIGGETQYF. Combining the CDR3 with reference TRBV29-1 and TRBJ2-5 gives the whole variable domain SAVISQKPSRDICQRGTSLTIQCQVDSQVTMMFWYRQQPGQSLTLIATANQGSEATYESGFVIDKFPISRPNLTFSTLTVSNMSPEDSSIYLCSVGDLIGGETQYFGPGTRLLVL.

This chain joins TRBV20-1 and TRBJ1-2; weak D call: TRBD1 (5 bases). The V gene lost 8 bases and the J gene lost 11 bases, with 18 bases spanning the gap. Germline loops: CDR1 DFQATT, CDR2 SNEGSKA (reference sequence). This CDR3 is 11 amino acids long. The chain's CDR3 is CSPFRDRRYTF. CDR3 sequence (DNA): TGCAGTCCATTCCGGGACCGGAGGTACACCTTC.

The chain joins TRBV6-2 or TRBV6-3 to TRBJ2-7, with a tentative D call TRBD2 (5 bases). Germline assignment: CDR1 MNHEY and CDR2 SVGEGT. The CDR3 contains 15 residues. With 4 bases removed from V and 0 bases from J, the gap between germline ends came to 13 bases. The CDR3 DNA sequence: TGTGCCAGCAGTTTTAGGAGGATAAGCTCCTACGAGCAGTACTTC. It specifies CASSFRRISSYEQYF.

The chain employs TRBV20-1 and TRBJ1-5, with D hard to call. The V and J ends lost 7 bases and 0 bases respectively, with 16 bases between them. The CDR3 loop spans 15 amino acids. CDR1 and CDR2 from the germline V gene are DFQATT and SNEGSKA (reference sequence). This CDR3 is CSVPRTSYSNQPQHF. Here the CDR3 DNA reads TGCAGTGTGCCGAGGACGTCTTATAGCAATCAGCCCCAGCATTTT.

The genes are TRBV7-9 and TRBJ1-2, with a weak D call TRBD1 (5 bases). The germline V gene has CDR1 SEHNR and CDR2 FQNEAQ (reference sequence). The CDR3 loop spans 14 amino acids. V lost 8 bases and J lost 4, with 17 bases in between. In DNA, the CDR3 is TGTGCCAGCGAACGATCGGGGACCCTCTATGGCTACACCTTC. This codes for CASERSGTLYGYTF.

The V gene is TRBV18, the J gene TRBJ2-3; the D gene is possibly TRBD2 (5 bases). CDR3 length equals 16 residues. From germline, CDR1 is KGHSH and CDR2 LQKENI. The V end lost 2 bases, the J end lost 0 bases, and 12 bases lay between the germline ends. CDR3 amino acids: CASSPRERASTDTQYF. CDR3 in DNA: TGTGCCAGCTCACCAAGGGAGCGAGCTAGCACAGATACGCAGTATTTT.

The V gene is TRBV27, the J gene TRBJ2-3; D gene unclear. Germline CDR1 is MNHEY and CDR2 is SMNVEV (reference sequence). The CDR3 consists of 13 residues. V lost 1 base and J 4 bases, leaving 6 bases between the germline ends. This CDR3 reads CASSLYAADTQYF. The CDR3 bases are TGTGCCAGCAGTTTATACGCGGCAGATACGCAGTATTTT.

This clonotype came up a few times. The J gene is TRBJ2-5, the V gene TRBV29-1, with 10 bases fitting TRBD2. The CDR3 extends over 14 amino acids. The J segment lost 7 bases and the V segment lost 6 bases, leaving 11 bases of the junction unmatched. CDR1 is SQVTM, CDR2 ANQGSEA, per germline. The CDR3 here is CSVVAGGVGGTQYF. The DNA for the CDR3 is TGCAGCGTGGTAGCGGGGGGCGTCGGTGGGACCCAGTACTTC.

This clonotype came up a few times. V is TRBV12-3 or TRBV12-4 and J is TRBJ1-2; perhaps TRBD1 as D (5 bases). The V and J ends lost 6 bases and 1 base respectively, with 12 bases between them. The CDR3 loop spans 14 amino acids. The CDR3 loop reads CASRIEGVNYGYTF. The CDR3 DNA sequence: TGTGCCAGCAGAATAGAAGGGGTTAACTATGGCTACACCTTC.

This clonotype occurred a few times. As DNA, the CDR3 is TGCGCCAGCAGCTTGGCCGGGGTACCAGATACGCAGTATTTT. Amino acid sequence: CASSLAGVPDTQYF. The chain combines TRBV5-1 with TRBJ2-3; the D gene is possibly TRBD2 (5 bases). V lost 0 bases, J lost 4 bases, and 9 bases lay in between. Germline V gene data show CDR1 as SGHRS and CDR2 as YFSETQ. The CDR3 has 14 residues.

This clonotype was counted only a few times. This chain uses TRBV6-1 with TRBJ2-4, with TRBD1 matching 8 bases. Germline V lookup: CDR1 MNHNS, CDR2 SASEGT. The CDR3 is 19 residues long. The J segment lost 0 bases and the V segment lost 6 bases, leaving 16 bases of the junction unmatched. The CDR3 sequence: CASRANLGQGILAKNIQYF. CDR3 sequence (DNA): TGTGCCAGCAGAGCTAACTTAGGACAGGGAATTCTAGCCAAAAACATTCAGTACTTC.

This chain links TRBV5-1 with TRBJ1-4; 8 bases fit TRBD1. CDR3 length: 15 residues. J gave up 8 bases and V 1 base, and 7 bases lay outside the gene matches. Germline loops: CDR1 SGHRS, CDR2 YFSETQ. CDR3 amino acids: CASSLWTGPKEKLFF. DNA of the CDR3: TGCGCCAGCAGCTTGTGGACAGGGCCGAAGGAAAAACTGTTTTTT.

This clonotype was seen a handful of times. The genes are TRBV12-3 or TRBV12-4 and TRBJ2-1; no firm D call. V dropped 7 bases and J dropped 0 bases, with 10 bases sitting between them. The CDR3 loop spans 14 amino acids. The CDR3 coding sequence is TGTGCCAGCATAAAGGCAGGCTCCTACAATGAGCAGTTCTTC. Amino acid sequence: CASIKAGSYNEQFF.

The chain combines TRBV29-1 with TRBJ2-7, with 9 positions matching TRBD1. The CDR3 has 13 residues. Germline V gives CDR1 SQVTM, CDR2 ANQGSEA. J was trimmed by 7 bases and V by 6 bases; bases with no gene match: 10. The CDR3 bases are TGCAGCGTCCCGGGACAGGGCTTATGGGAGCAGTACTTC. Its translation: CSVPGQGLWEQYF.

This clonotype was seen only a few times. This chain uses TRBV20-1 with TRBJ2-7, with TRBD1 identical over 8 bases. The CDR3 is 15 amino acids. Germline V lookup: CDR1 DFQATT, CDR2 SNEGSKA (reference sequence). Trimming at V came to 3 bases and at J to 0 bases, leaving 7 bases not matched to a gene. The CDR3 DNA follows: TGCAGTGCTAGTGCCCGGGACAGGAGCTCCTACGAGCAGTACTTC. Its protein is CSASARDRSSYEQYF.

J is TRBJ2-4 and V is TRBV6-6; 9 nucleotides match TRBD1. The J call may be mistaken, given a closer DNA end match to TRBJ2-7. The CDR3 length is 15 residues. Germline lookup yields CDR1 MNHNY and CDR2 SVGAGI (reference sequence). The chain's CDR3 is CASSYSPLTGGEQYF. The CDR3 nucleotides are TGTGCCAGCAGTTACTCACCCCTGACAGGGGGCGAGCAGTACTTC.

The chain joins TRBV5-4 to TRBJ1-6; D unresolved. The V gene's germline CDR1 is SGHNT and CDR2 YYREEE (reference sequence). V was pared by 10 bases and J by 6 bases, with 23 bases between. CDR3 length: 16 residues. As DNA, the CDR3 is TGTGCCGGCACCCCCGGCTGGGGAAGGAGTAATTCACCCCTCCACTTT. Protein: CAGTPGWGRSNSPLHF.